This T cell receptor (beta chain) emerged from a study of blood T cell repertoires in COVID-19. On the study more broadly: The United States, Italy and Spain were the sources of the acute and convalescent COVID-19 samples.

Data came from immunoSEQ multiplex PCR; TCRdb stores just in-frame clones and leaves some out. The data show more than 110,000 clones, about three quarters seen once. This clone has just a few counts. The CDR3 has 13 residues. Germline values: CDR1 SGHVS, CDR2 FQNEAQ. The V gene lost 3 bases and the J gene lost 2 bases, with 7 bases spanning the gap. This receptor was taken from a woman aged 45 to 65 who had recovered from COVID-19. The gene calls are TRBV7-8 and TRBJ1-2, with D unclear. Sequenced input: PBMCs or T cells enriched from blood (not recorded which). CDR3 amino acids: CASSLIQNYGYTF. DNA for the CDR3: TGTGCCAGCAGCTTGATCCAGAACTATGGCTACACCTTC.